Below are 29 T cell receptor beta chains sequenced from a single sample in a study of OX40 agonist ivuxolimab in advanced cancers. TCRdb keeps only in-frame clones here, not all; method: immunoSEQ multiplex PCR. The sample lists around 65,000 clones; roughly 90% were seen once. The specimen was CD4+ or CD8+ T cells sorted from blood, collected in a trial of the OX40 agonist ivuxolimab. Source of these receptors: an adult with an advanced solid tumor such as melanoma, head and neck, liver or kidney cancer.

The rearrangement links TRBV27 to TRBJ2-7; 9 bases line up with TRBD1. Per germline, CDR1 MNHEY and CDR2 SMNVEV (reference sequence). This CDR3 is 14 amino acids long. V lost 5 bases and J lost 3; bases outside the gene matches: 5. The CDR3 here is CASSPGQGYYEQYF. CDR3 DNA sequence: TGTGCCAGCAGTCCGGGACAGGGATACTACGAGCAGTACTTC.

V gene TRBV5-4 combines with J gene TRBJ2-1; D is unclear. The CDR3 spans 12 residues. From germline, CDR1 is SGHNT and CDR2 YYREEE (reference sequence). With 0 bases removed from V and 7 bases from J, the gap between germline ends came to 5 bases. The CDR3 nucleotides read TGTGCCAGCAGCTTGGGGCAGAATGAGCAGTTCTTC. This sequence encodes CASSLGQNEQFF. The variable domain in full, with the rest retrieved from reference TRBV5-4 and TRBJ2-1, is ETGVTQSPTHLIKTRGQQVTLRCSSQSGHNTVSWYQQALGQGPQFIFQYYREEENGRGNFPPRFSGLQFPNYSSELNVNALELDDSALYLCASSLGQNEQFFGPGTRLTVL.

V gene TRBV25-1 combines with J gene TRBJ2-7, with TRBD2 matching 11 bases. CDR3 length: 17 amino acids. Trimming removed 1 base from V and 4 bases from J; junction bases left unmatched: 9. Germline V gene data show CDR1 as MGHDK and CDR2 as SYGVNS. The CDR3 nucleotides read TGTGCCAGCAGTGAATCTGGTACTAGCGGGAGTCCATACGAGCAGTACTTC. Its protein is CASSESGTSGSPYEQYF.

This clone was recorded only once. The chain is built from TRBV12-5 and TRBJ2-1; no clear D gene. The CDR3 covers 14 residues. Trimming took off 2 bases at V and 5 bases at J, with 10 bases between the two ends. From germline, CDR1 is LGHNT and CDR2 FRNRAP. DNA for the CDR3: TGTGCTAGTGGTTTGCTGGCCCGCAACAATGAGCAGTTCTTC. It specifies CASGLLARNNEQFF.

This chain connects TRBV7-9 to TRBJ2-1; D is perhaps TRBD1 or TRBD2 (5 bases each). V was trimmed by 7 bases and J by 12 bases, leaving 16 bases between them. Germline lookup yields CDR1 SEHNR and CDR2 FQNEAQ (reference sequence). This CDR3 is built from 12 residues. The chain's CDR3 is CASMLGDSGQFF. CDR3 sequence (DNA): TGTGCCAGCATGTTGGGGGATTCAGGGCAGTTCTTC.

This clone was detected only once. V and J are TRBV4-1 and TRBJ2-5; no firm D call. The V end was cut by 5 bases, the J end by 2 bases, with 15 bases between. There are 15 residues in the CDR3. CDR1 and CDR2 from the germline V gene are MGHRA and YSYEKL. The CDR3 DNA reads TGCGCCAGCAGCTTTAGGTATGGCGGTCAAGAGACCCAGTACTTC. Encoded protein: CASSFRYGGQETQYF.

This rearrangement joins TRBV19 to TRBJ2-3; 8 bases are shared with TRBD2. V gave up 3 bases and J gave up 6 bases; unmatched junction bases: 11. This CDR3 spans 16 amino acids. The germline CDR1 and CDR2 sequences are LNHDA and SQIVND (reference sequence). CDR3 DNA sequence: TGTGCCAGTAGTATTACGAGCGGGAGACTTTCCGATACGCAGTATTTT. It yields the protein CASSITSGRLSDTQYF.

The chain is built from TRBV5-1 and TRBJ2-2, with 10 bases identical to TRBD1. The CDR3 contains 17 residues. Germline V CDR1 and CDR2: SGHRS, YFSETQ. The ends lost 1 base at V and 5 bases at J; junction bases unmatched: 8. The CDR3 spells CASSLRTGGSETGELFF. The DNA of the CDR3 is TGCGCCAGCAGCTTGCGGACAGGGGGTAGTGAGACCGGGGAGCTGTTTTTT.

This rearrangement joins TRBV28 to TRBJ1-5; D uncertain. There are 15 residues in the CDR3. Trimming shortened V by 1 base and J by 0 bases, and 7 bases separated the two germline ends. Germline assignment: CDR1 MDHEN and CDR2 SYDVKM. The CDR3 DNA follows: TGTGCCAGCAGTTTATCGGGGTTTAGCAATCAGCCCCAGCATTTT. As protein: CASSLSGFSNQPQHF.

The rearrangement links TRBV2 to TRBJ1-1, with TRBD1 as a possible D gene (6 bases). The CDR3 extends over 15 amino acids. Looked up from germline, CDR1 is SNHLY and CDR2 is FYNNEI. V was pared by 5 bases and J by 1 base, with 14 bases between. The CDR3: CASSRYGGRNTEAFF. Written as DNA, the CDR3 is TGTGCCAGCAGTCGGTACGGGGGCAGGAACACTGAAGCTTTCTTT.

This clone was seen a handful of times. This chain uses TRBV2 with TRBJ2-7, with TRBD1 matching 12 bases. V was clipped by 11 bases and J by 4 bases; unmatched bases: 3. The CDR3 loop spans 12 amino acids. Germline CDR1 is SNHLY and CDR2 is FYNNEI. DNA of the CDR3: TGTGCCGTGGGACAGGGGGCTTACGAGCAGTACTTC. This codes for CAVGQGAYEQYF. Filled out from reference TRBV2 and TRBJ2-7, the complete variable domain reads EPEVTQTPSHQVTQMGQEVILRCVPISNHLYFYWYRQILGQKVEFLVSFYNNEISEKSEIFDDQFSVERPDGSNFTLKIRSTKLEDSAMYFCAVGQGAYEQYFGPGTRLTVT.

This clone was found a few times. The chain couples TRBV28 to TRBJ2-7; perhaps TRBD1 as D (5 bases). From germline, CDR1 is MDHEN and CDR2 SYDVKM. Trimming cost V 5 bases and J 7 bases, with 9 bases left between them. The CDR3 contains 11 residues. CDR3 residues: CASSTYREQYF. The DNA of the CDR3 is TGTGCCAGCAGTACATACAGGGAGCAGTACTTC. Together with reference TRBV28 and TRBJ2-7, the CDR3 gives the full variable domain: DVKVTQSSRYLVKRTGEKVFLECVQDMDHENMFWYRQDPGLGLRLIYFSYDVKMKEKGDIPEGYSVSREKKERFSLILESASTNQTSMYLCASSTYREQYFGPGTRLTVT.

The rearrangement joins TRBV5-1 to TRBJ1-2; D is possibly TRBD1 (5 bases). The germline CDR1 and CDR2 sequences are SGHRS and YFSETQ. The CDR3 has 11 residues. Trimming shortened V by 5 bases and J by 6 bases, and 8 bases separated the two germline ends. The CDR3 loop is CASSTGDGYTF. For the CDR3, the DNA is TGCGCCAGCAGTACAGGTGATGGCTACACCTTC.

The J gene is TRBJ2-1, the V gene TRBV7-3; D might be TRBD1 (6 bases). V lost 2 bases, J lost 5 bases, and 10 bases lay in between. Germline CDR1 is SGHTA and CDR2 is FQGTGA. This CDR3 is built from 14 residues. The CDR3 here is CASSLFAGDNEQFF. In DNA form, the CDR3 reads TGTGCCAGCAGCTTATTTGCAGGGGACAATGAGCAGTTCTTC.

The V and J genes are TRBV27 and TRBJ1-5, with D perhaps matching TRBD1 (6 bases). CDR3 size: 16 residues. Between the trimmed V and J ends, which lost 10 bases and 0 bases, there was a span of 19 bases. Germline lookup yields CDR1 MNHEY and CDR2 SMNVEV (reference sequence). The CDR3 coding sequence is TGTGCCAACACTAATGCCGGGACATATAGCAATCAGCCCCAGCATTTT. It specifies CANTNAGTYSNQPQHF.

J is TRBJ1-1 and V is TRBV13; D not certain. Per the germline V gene, CDR1 is PRHDT and CDR2 is FYEKMQ (reference sequence). The ends were cut back, 1 base at V and 2 bases at J, with 11 bases in the middle. This CDR3 spans 15 amino acids. The CDR3 bases are TGTGCCAGCAGCTTAGTGGAGGGCCGAAACACTGAAGCTTTCTTT. Its translation is CASSLVEGRNTEAFF.

The rearrangement joins TRBV27 to TRBJ2-1; 8 nucleotides match TRBD2. V was clipped by 1 base and J by 4 bases; unmatched bases: 3. The germline CDR1 and CDR2 sequences are MNHEY and SMNVEV (reference sequence). There are 15 residues in the CDR3. The CDR3 DNA reads TGTGCCAGCAGTTTATATAGCGGGACTTACAATGAGCAGTTCTTC. Its protein is CASSLYSGTYNEQFF.

The J gene is TRBJ2-2, the V gene TRBV11-2, with 7 bases fitting TRBD1. The germline gives CDR1 SGHAT, CDR2 FQNNGV. The CDR3 extends over 17 amino acids. V was pared by 5 bases and J by 5 bases, with 14 bases of the junction left unmatched. CDR3 in DNA: TGTGCCAGCAGCCCAATTACGGGACAGATGAGTACCGGGGAGCTGTTTTTT. Translation: CASSPITGQMSTGELFF.

The chain couples TRBV5-4 to TRBJ2-5; TRBD2 is a possible D gene (5 bases). The CDR3 sequence is 17 residues long. The V gene's germline CDR1 is SGHNT and CDR2 YYREEE (reference sequence). V lost 0 bases, J lost 1 base, and 16 bases lay in between. CDR3 in amino acids: CASSLGVMSSAQETQYF. The DNA of the CDR3 is TGTGCCAGCAGCTTGGGTGTTATGAGTAGCGCCCAAGAGACCCAGTACTTC.

This chain uses TRBV5-4 with TRBJ2-7; 12 nucleotides match TRBD2. Unmatched junction bases numbered 5, after V lost 4 bases and J lost 0 bases. CDR1 is SGHNT and CDR2 is YYREEE in the germline V gene (reference sequence). The CDR3 consists of 16 residues. The CDR3 coding sequence is TGTGCCAGCAGCCCGACGACTAGCGGGAGCTCCTACGAGCAGTACTTC. Translated: CASSPTTSGSSYEQYF.

The rearrangement uses TRBV27 and TRBJ2-7, with 7 bases aligning to TRBD1. The length of the CDR3 is 15 residues. With V trimmed by 3 bases and J by 3 bases, 8 bases remained unmatched. Germline values: CDR1 MNHEY, CDR2 SMNVEV (reference sequence). CDR3 sequence reads: CASSFSRTGYYEQYF. The CDR3 DNA follows: TGTGCCAGCAGTTTTTCAAGGACAGGATACTACGAGCAGTACTTC.

CDR3 residues: CASSVHEGSGEYNEQFF. The CDR3 DNA is TGTGCCAGCAGCGTCCATGAGGGAAGCGGCGAATACAATGAGCAGTTCTTC. The chain combines TRBV9 with TRBJ2-1; D possibly corresponds to TRBD2 (5 bases). Trimming took off 2 bases at V and 4 bases at J, with 19 bases between the two ends. Germline V CDR1 and CDR2: SGDLS, YYNGEE. There are 17 residues in the CDR3.

The chain combines TRBV10-3 with TRBJ2-6, with TRBD1 matching over 9 bases. The CDR3 is 16 amino acids. The V and J ends lost 10 bases and 0 bases, in that order; junction bases with no gene match: 7. Looked up from germline, CDR1 is ENHRY and CDR2 is SYGVKD. The DNA for the CDR3 is TGTGCCACTTTTGGGACAGGGTCCTCTGGGGCCAACGTCCTGACTTTC. This codes for CATFGTGSSGANVLTF.

The chain recombines TRBV6-1 with TRBJ2-2; D is unclear. The CDR3 length is 14 residues. The V gene's germline CDR1 is MNHNS and CDR2 SASEGT. V was cut by 7 bases and J by 6 bases, with 15 bases left in between. The CDR3 nucleotides read TGTGCCAGCAACCCCCTAAAGGTCGCCGGGGAGCTGTTTTTT. The encoded protein is CASNPLKVAGELFF.

In this sample, this clone turned up once. The chain recombines TRBV5-6 with TRBJ2-2; D assignment may be TRBD1 or TRBD2 (5 bases each). Germline V gene sequence: CDR1 SGHDT, CDR2 YYEEEE. The V end lost 0 bases, the J end lost 7 bases, and 10 bases lay between the germline ends. This CDR3 spans 14 amino acids. CDR3 protein: CASSLGLGVGELFF. DNA for the CDR3: TGTGCCAGCAGCTTGGGACTGGGGGTCGGGGAGCTGTTTTTT. The complete variable domain, with remaining parts taken from reference TRBV5-6 and TRBJ2-2, reads DAGVTQSPTHLIKTRGQQVTLRCSPKSGHDTVSWYQQALGQGPQFIFQYYEEEERQRGNFPDRFSGHQFPNYSSELNVNALLLGDSALYLCASSLGLGVGELFFGEGSRLTVL.

This sequence joins TRBV9 and TRBJ2-3; a possible D gene is TRBD2 (6 bases). Germline V gene lookup returns CDR1 SGDLS and CDR2 YYNGEE. The V end was cut by 0 bases, the J end by 6 bases, with 20 bases between. The CDR3 spans 17 residues. The CDR3 spells CASSVGGSGGGWDTQYF. In DNA form, the CDR3 reads TGTGCCAGCAGCGTAGGAGGTTCGGGCGGAGGGTGGGATACGCAGTATTTT.

This chain links TRBV6-5 with TRBJ1-3, with D hard to call. CDR3 length: 15 amino acids. Germline V lookup: CDR1 MNHEY, CDR2 SVGAGI. V lost 2 bases and J lost 0, with 8 bases in between. CDR3 sequence (DNA): TGTGCCAGCAGTTACGACGGAGACTCTGGAAACACCATATATTTT. Translated: CASSYDGDSGNTIYF.

The chain combines TRBV28 with TRBJ2-5; D might be TRBD2 (5 bases). The CDR3 contains 14 residues. V was shortened by 5 bases and J by 5 bases, with 15 bases between the two germline ends. From germline, CDR1 is MDHEN and CDR2 SYDVKM. The chain's CDR3 is CASSPSGFGETQYF. DNA for the CDR3: TGTGCCAGCAGTCCATCGGGATTCGGGGAGACCCAGTACTTC.

This clone has a single count. The gene calls are TRBV27 and TRBJ2-7; D is undetermined. Germline loops: CDR1 MNHEY, CDR2 SMNVEV (reference sequence). Trimming took 5 bases from V and 4 from J, leaving 15 bases between them. The CDR3 loop spans 14 amino acids. The CDR3 is CASSAEGEVYEQYF. In DNA form, the CDR3 reads TGTGCCAGCAGTGCAGAAGGTGAAGTTTACGAGCAGTACTTC.